In this sample, the clone carrying this TCR beta chain turned up once. Trimming took 2 bases from V and 7 from J; bases not matched to a gene: 25. The CDR3 runs to 20 residues. Germline V lookup: CDR1 MNHNS, CDR2 SASEGT. The sample is drawn from a study of blood T cell repertoires in COVID-19. Study-level background: From the United States, Italy and Spain came samples of acute and convalescent COVID-19. PBMCs, B-cell-depleted T cells, or T cells were the source of the cDNA or gDNA that made up the material.

In the authors' workflow: Counts of nucleated cells, estimated from reference gene primer amplification, were obtained. Method: immunoSEQ multiplex PCR; TCRdb's copy keeps in-frame clones and lacks some. V and J calls and clone size are those listed in that table; D and trimming were worked out from the DNA. Here the sample spans 30,000 to 40,000 clones, about 85% being singletons. The Seattle patients, enrolled during active infection, were followed longitudinally. The source material was peripheral blood. The rearrangement uses TRBV6-1 and TRBJ1-2; TRBD1 agrees at 7 bases. This sequence was found in a man aged 60 to 69 with COVID-19, enrolled during active disease. The CDR3 DNA reads as TGTGCCAGCAGTGAAAGGATATTGGTGGACAGGATGGAAGTGAGAGGTGGCTACACCTTC. Translation gives CASSERILVDRMEVRGGYTF.